The 6 T cell receptor beta chains listed next were all sequenced from one sample in a study of T-cell memory formation after mild COVID-19. TCRdb reprocessed the 5' RACE reads via MiXCR and lists one record per CDR3 protein. The repertoire holds hundreds of thousands of distinct CDR3 sequences, with over 15% as singletons. Input material: PBMCs or a T cell subset sorted from them (not recorded which). These receptors came from an adult woman who had mild COVID-19 (a few samples of this study predate the infection). Cell type and time point are not known.

V gene TRBV5-1 combines with J gene TRBJ2-1; 14 bases agree with TRBD2. Trimming removed 3 bases from V and 2 bases from J; junction bases left unmatched: 4. Germline CDR1 and CDR2: SGHRS and YFSETQ. The length of the CDR3 is 17 residues. Here the CDR3 reads CASSSGLAGATYNEQFF. CDR3 sequence (DNA): TGCGCCAGCAGCTCGGGACTAGCGGGGGCCACCTACAATGAGCAGTTCTTC. Using reference TRBV5-1 and TRBJ2-1 for the parts outside the CDR3, the full variable domain is KAGVTQTPRYLIKTRGQQVTLSCSPISGHRSVSWYQQTPGQGLQFLFEYFSETQRNKGNFPGRFSGRQFSNSRSEMNVSTLELGDSALYLCASSSGLAGATYNEQFFGPGTRLTVL.

Ten or more counts support this clonotype. The chain combines TRBV29-1 with TRBJ2-7; 8 bases match TRBD1. V trimming: 6 bases; J trimming: 4 bases; junction bases outside the gene matches: 5. This CDR3 is built from 12 residues. CDR1 and CDR2 (germline): SQVTM, ANQGSEA. The CDR3 DNA sequence: TGCAGCGTCGCCGACAGGGGATACGAGCAGTACTTC. Translated, it gives CSVADRGYEQYF.

Only a few counts were recorded for this clonotype. The CDR3, as DNA: TGTGCCAGCAGCGTAGGAGTAGGGAACTATGGCTACACCTTC. Its protein is CASSVGVGNYGYTF. J is TRBJ1-2 and V is TRBV9, with D unresolved. The V end was cut by 0 bases, the J end by 2 bases, with 8 bases between. This CDR3 has 14 residues. Germline lookup yields CDR1 SGDLS and CDR2 YYNGEE.

This sequence joins TRBV29-1 and TRBJ1-1; the match to TRBD1 covers 9 bases. The CDR3 has 13 amino acids. Trimming took 7 bases from V and 5 from J; bases not matched to a gene: 8. Germline values: CDR1 SQVTM, CDR2 ANQGSEA. In nucleotides, the CDR3 is TGCAGCGCGAAGGGACAGGGTCTGACTGAAGCTTTCTTT. It specifies CSAKGQGLTEAFF.

The chain has TRBV30 and TRBJ2-6; D is undetermined. The germline gives CDR1 GTSNPN, CDR2 SVGIG (reference sequence). The CDR3 totals 13 residues. The V end lost 2 bases, the J end lost 4 bases, and 6 bases lay between the germline ends. The CDR3 spells CAWSFGGANVLTF. In nucleotides, the CDR3 is TGTGCCTGGAGTTTTGGGGGGGCCAACGTCCTGACTTTC.

The sample holds a few counts of this clonotype. V usage is TRBV24-1 and J usage is TRBJ2-5; D uncertain. The germline CDR1 and CDR2 sequences are KGHDR and SFDVKD. CDR3 length equals 13 residues. Trimming cost V 4 bases and J 0 bases, with 5 bases left between them. The CDR3 region has the DNA TGTGCCACCAGTGAAACTTACCAAGAGACCCAGTACTTC. It is translated as CATSETYQETQYF.